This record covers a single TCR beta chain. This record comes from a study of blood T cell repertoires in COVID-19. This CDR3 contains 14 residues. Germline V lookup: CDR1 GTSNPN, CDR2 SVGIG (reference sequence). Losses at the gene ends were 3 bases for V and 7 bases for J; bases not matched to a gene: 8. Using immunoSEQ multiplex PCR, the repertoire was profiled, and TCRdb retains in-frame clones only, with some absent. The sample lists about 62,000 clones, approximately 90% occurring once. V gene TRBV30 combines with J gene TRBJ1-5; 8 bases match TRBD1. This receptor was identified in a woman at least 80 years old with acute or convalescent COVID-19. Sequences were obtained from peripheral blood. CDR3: CAWRRQGFGQPQHF. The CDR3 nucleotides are TGTGCCTGGAGAAGACAGGGGTTTGGGCAGCCCCAGCATTTT. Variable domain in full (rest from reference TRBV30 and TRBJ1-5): SQTIHQWPATLVQPVGSPLSLECTVEGTSNPNLYWYRQAAGRGLQLLFYSVGIGQISSEVPQNLSASRPQDRQFILSSKKLLLSDSGFYLCAWRRQGFGQPQHFGDGTRLSIL.